The present entry profiles one T cell receptor (beta chain) with its context. This record comes from a study of blood T cell repertoires in COVID-19. Study-wide context: The origin of the acute and convalescent COVID-19 samples was the United States, Italy and Spain. In each case, the material was cDNA or gDNA derived from T cells, B-cell-depleted T cells, or PBMCs.

How the authors handled the data: From reference gene primer amplification, estimates of nucleated cell counts were derived. Sequencing used immunoSEQ multiplex PCR; TCRdb keeps in-frame clones, though not all of them. D and trimming come from the DNA, and the V and J calls and clone size come from that table. Here the sample spans about 150,000 clones, more than 75% being singletons. The V gene end was trimmed by 2 bases and the J gene end by 1 base; junction bases not matched to a gene: 4. The CDR3 is made up of 15 amino acids. Germline CDR1 MNHEY, CDR2 SVGAGI. The sequenced material came from peripheral blood. The gene calls are TRBV6-5 and TRBJ2-5; 7 bases align to TRBD1. The receptor comes from a man in his 60s with acute or convalescent COVID-19. Written as DNA, the CDR3 is TGTGCCAGCAGTTACCAGACAGGGCGCCAAGAGACCCAGTACTTC. Amino acids: CASSYQTGRQETQYF.